The source of this T cell receptor (beta chain) is a study of cytomegalovirus exposure and HLA in healthy donors. As for the study in general: The study's early data release held about 85 million unique TCRs from HLA-typed donors.

It was with 60 Vbeta and 13 Jbeta primers that the PCR ran. Assay used: immunoSEQ multiplex PCR; TCRdb lists only in-frame clones, some missing. The data contain 45,000 to 65,000 clones, roughly four fifths of them singletons. The CDR3 is made up of 15 amino acids. The V end lost 7 bases, the J end lost 2 bases, and 15 bases lay between the germline ends. Germline V gives CDR1 MNHEY, CDR2 SVGAGI. In this sample, this clone turned up once. The chain carries TRBV6-5 and TRBJ1-5, with a tentative D call TRBD1 (5 bases). This clonotype originated in a man in his thirties or forties in good health and CMV-seronegative. The sequenced sample consisted of PBMCs. CDR3 sequence reads: CASNSLRGGNQPQHF. Here the CDR3 DNA reads TGTGCCAGCAATTCCCTCCGGGGGGGCAATCAGCCCCAGCATTTT.